Each of the 7 T cell receptor beta chains below was sequenced from the same sample in a study of blood T cell repertoires in COVID-19. The method was immunoSEQ multiplex PCR; TCRdb's version includes in-frame clones alone and lacks a portion of them. Of approximately 200,000 clones in the sample, approximately 80% were seen once. The sequencing sample was made of peripheral blood. All receptors derive from a woman older than 75 with COVID-19, enrolled during active disease.

The chain joins TRBV29-1 to TRBJ1-1; D call uncertain. Germline V gene lookup returns CDR1 SQVTM and CDR2 ANQGSEA. Trimming took 5 bases from V and 0 from J, leaving 7 bases between them. The CDR3 is 12 amino acids. The CDR3 DNA follows: TGCAGCGTTCGAGGGTTGAACACTGAAGCTTTCTTT. This gives the protein CSVRGLNTEAFF.

V and J are TRBV21-1 and TRBJ2-7; the table gives TRBD2 as D, unverified against the DNA. TRBV21-1 corresponds to a pseudogene. This CDR3 spans 16 amino acids. The CDR3: CASSKVGLAFPYEQYF. The CDR3 bases are TGTGCCAGCAGCAAGGTTGGACTAGCGTTCCCCTACGAGCAGTACTTC.

The J gene is TRBJ2-2, the V gene TRBV5-1; TRBD1 might be the D (6 bases). This CDR3 region has 16 residues. Deletions cut 1 base from V and 3 bases from J, with 13 bases between. The germline CDR1 and CDR2 sequences are SGHRS and YFSETQ. This CDR3 reads CASSLTTGLDTGELFF. DNA of the CDR3: TGCGCCAGCAGCTTGACGACAGGTTTGGACACCGGGGAGCTGTTTTTT.

The chain is built from TRBV28 and TRBJ2-7, with TRBD2 matching 7 bases. Germline CDR1 and CDR2: MDHEN and SYDVKM. The V segment lost 4 bases and the J segment 2 bases; nucleotides outside the gene matches: 8. The CDR3 has 15 amino acids. Here the CDR3 DNA reads TGTGCCAGCAGTTCCTTGGGAGGGAGAGCCTACGAGCAGTACTTC. It specifies CASSSLGGRAYEQYF. Drawing the rest from reference TRBV28 and TRBJ2-7, the complete variable domain is DVKVTQSSRYLVKRTGEKVFLECVQDMDHENMFWYRQDPGLGLRLIYFSYDVKMKEKGDIPEGYSVSREKKERFSLILESASTNQTSMYLCASSSLGGRAYEQYFGPGTRLTVT.

The chain has TRBV18 and TRBJ2-3; TRBD2 aligns across 14 bases. Germline CDR1 KGHSH, CDR2 LQKENI. This CDR3 comprises 16 residues. Trimming cost V 6 bases and J 0 bases; bases outside gene matches: 2. CDR3 in DNA: TGTGCCAGCTCCAGGACTAGCGGGGGGAGCACAGATACGCAGTATTTT. Amino acids: CASSRTSGGSTDTQYF.

This sequence joins TRBV5-1 and TRBJ2-2; a possible D gene is TRBD2 (6 bases). The CDR3 is 15 amino acids. CDR1 SGHRS and CDR2 YFSETQ come from the germline V gene. The V end was cut by 2 bases, the J end by 1 base, with 9 bases between. The CDR3 is CASSLEGGNTGELFF. The CDR3 DNA reads as TGCGCCAGCAGCTTAGAGGGAGGGAACACCGGGGAGCTGTTTTTT.

The chain employs TRBV6-5 and TRBJ1-1; TRBD1 might be the D (5 bases). Per germline, CDR1 MNHEY and CDR2 SVGAGI. V lost 3 bases and J 4 bases, leaving 12 bases between the germline ends. The CDR3 loop spans 14 amino acids. The CDR3 protein is CASSYTQGGTEAFF. The CDR3 DNA is TGTGCCAGCAGTTATACCCAGGGTGGCACTGAAGCTTTCTTT.